The present T cell receptor (beta chain) was sequenced within a study of cytomegalovirus exposure and HLA in healthy donors. PCR employed 60 Vbeta and 13 Jbeta primers. Produced via immunoSEQ multiplex PCR; TCRdb's table is partial and in-frame only. The data hold tens of thousands of clones, with around 84% observed a single time. Study outcomes and limitations: In an earlier analysis, most TCR beta V segments were productive about 87% or about 30% of the time.

The CDR3 consists of 14 residues. V was cut by 2 bases and J by 5 bases, with 15 bases left in between. Germline V CDR1 and CDR2: GTSNPN, SVGIG (reference sequence). Note on this clone: Its antigen is currently unknown.

The source is a male donor in good health and CMV-seronegative. The sequencing sample was made of PBMCs. The chain carries TRBV30 and TRBJ1-1; D not certain. CDR3 coding DNA: TGTGCCTGGAGTCGTCTCGGGCGAGGGACTGAAGCTTTCTTT. Its translation: CAWSRLGRGTEAFF.